This is a list of T cell receptor beta chains from one sample in a study of blood T cell repertoires in COVID-19. Sequencing used immunoSEQ multiplex PCR; TCRdb keeps in-frame clones, though not all of them. The table records some 270,000 clones, around 91% of them present only once. The sequenced material came from peripheral blood. The source is a woman aged 60-75 years with COVID-19, enrolled during active disease. Each CDR3 is given with its conserved first and last residue. Fields, in order: V gene, D gene, clone size, J gene, CDR3 DNA, CDR3 protein. D genes are given only for firm matches. A row's size may be missing; if present it is once, few, many or a size class.

>TRBV7-2|NA|NA|TRBJ2-3
TGTGCCAGCAGCCCCGGTCTGAGCACAGATACGCAGTATTTT
CASSPGLSTDTQYF
>TRBV30|NA|NA|TRBJ1-3
TGTGCCTGGGGGGGCCACTCTGGAAACACCATATATTTT
CAWGGHSGNTIYF
>TRBV7-2|TRBD1|NA|TRBJ2-7
TGTGCCAGCGGGGGACAGGGGTCCCACGAGCAGTACTTC
CASGGQGSHEQYF
>TRBV3-1/TRBV3-2|NA|NA|TRBJ2-3
TGTGCCAGCAGCCAAGACACTAGCACAGATACGCAGTATTTT
CASSQDTSTDTQYF
>TRBV6-6|TRBD1|NA|TRBJ2-5
TGTGCCAGCAGTCGGGACAGGGGGCGGACCCAGTACTTC
CASSRDRGRTQYF
>TRBV10-3|TRBD1|NA|TRBJ1-5
TGTGCCATCAGCGCAGGGGGCAGTCAGCCCCAGCATTTT
CAISAGGSQPQHF
>TRBV27|NA|NA|TRBJ2-7
TGTGCCAGCAGCCAGGGTCTGGCGGTCTACGAGCAGTACTTC
CASSQGLAVYEQYF
>TRBV2|TRBD1|few|TRBJ1-5
TGTGCCACCACCGGACAGGCCCGAGGGCCCCAGCATTTT
CATTGQARGPQHF
>TRBV18|NA|NA|TRBJ2-7
TGTGCCAGCTCACTGGGACAAAGCCCCTACGAGCAGTACTTC
CASSLGQSPYEQYF
>TRBV19|NA|NA|TRBJ1-6
TGTGCCAGTAGTTGGTTGGGCACAGAGAGAAATTCACCCCTCCACTTT
CASSWLGTERNSPLHF
>TRBV11-1|NA|NA|TRBJ1-6
TGTGCCAGCAGCTTAGCGAGGGTCGGGAATTCACCCCTCCACTTT
CASSLARVGNSPLHF
>TRBV4-3|NA|NA|TRBJ1-6
TGCGCCAGCAGCCCGTTGCGGGAAGGGAAGAATTCACCCCTCCACTTT
CASSPLREGKNSPLHF
>TRBV5-4|TRBD1|NA|TRBJ2-3
TGTGCCAGCAACCCGGGACAGGTATTATCCACAGATACGCAGTATTTT
CASNPGQVLSTDTQYF
>TRBV19|NA|NA|TRBJ1-5
TGTGCCAGTAGTATCCTAGCTGGACAGTCCCGATCTCAGCCCCAGCATTTT
CASSILAGQSRSQPQHF
>TRBV6-5|NA|NA|TRBJ1-1
TGTGCCACCATCCCAGGGAAGGGGACTGAAGCTTTCTTT
CATIPGKGTEAFF
>TRBV29-1|TRBD1|once|TRBJ1-5
TGCAGCGTAATGACAGGGGCGGGACAGCCCCAGCATTTT
CSVMTGAGQPQHF
>TRBV19|NA|NA|TRBJ2-7
TGTGCCAGTAGCTACAACGGGGAGCAGTACTTC
CASSYNGEQYF
>TRBV12-5|TRBD1|NA|TRBJ1-1
TGTGCTAGTGCCCACCAAAACAGGGGCACTGAAGCTTTCTTT
CASAHQNRGTEAFF
>TRBV19|TRBD1|once|TRBJ2-5
TGTGCCAGTACCTATCGGGGACAGGGGGGAGAGACCCAGTACTTC
CASTYRGQGGETQYF
>TRBV5-6|TRBD1|NA|TRBJ2-7
TGTGCCAGCAGCTTGGGCGACAGGGGCGGGGAGCAGTACTTC
CASSLGDRGGEQYF
>TRBV19|TRBD2|NA|TRBJ2-7
TGTGCCAGTCGACGTAGACTAGCGGGGCTGTACGAGCAGTACTTC
CASRRRLAGLYEQYF
>TRBV19|NA|NA|TRBJ2-1
TGTGCCAGTAGTATTGGGTGGACCCGGCGGGGTGAGCAGTTCTTC
CASSIGWTRRGEQFF
>TRBV10-3|NA|NA|TRBJ1-1
TGTGCCATCAGTGAGTCAACGTGGGGGGTAGGGACTGAAGCTTTCTTT
CAISESTWGVGTEAFF
>TRBV11-2|NA|NA|TRBJ1-1
TGTGCCAGCAGCTTAGTAGATATCAGGGGCACTGAAGCTTTCTTT
CASSLVDIRGTEAFF
>TRBV7-2|NA|NA|TRBJ1-1
TGTGCCAGCAGCTTATTCTCCAGAGGGCTGACTGAAGCTTTCTTT
CASSLFSRGLTEAFF
>TRBV7-8|NA|NA|TRBJ2-7
TGTGCCAGCAGCTCCAGGGATAACGAGCAGTACTTC
CASSSRDNEQYF